Included here is one T cell receptor (beta chain) sequence, with context. This clone was observed once. Its antigen target is currently unknown. The sample holds no much larger clone one base away, and base qualities are not on file. Using the deep immunoSEQ assay, TCR CDR3 regions were amplified from genomic DNA by multiplex PCR. Extracted genomic DNA from each cell subset was spread evenly across all wells of several immunoSEQ 96-well plates, with each plate serving as a replicate. For sorted subsets, each replicate PCR was loaded with roughly 0.2 ug genomic DNA, equivalent to approximately 33,000 T cell genomes. The purified libraries were quantified using a Qubit 3.0 fluorometer, sized with a Bioanalyzer 2100, and then quantified again using the KAPA Library Quantification kit. Each immunoSEQ 96-well plate was sequenced on its own single-read 150-cycle Illumina NextSeq 550 flow cell. The study's processing was this. Because the immunoSEQ output included only junctional sequences and no quality scores, the filtering could not be the same as the filtering used for full-length reads. Sequences were annotated with PyIR, a Python wrapper for IgBLAST v1.9, using IMGT germline references to assign V/J genes and CDR3. Reads were filtered out if the reads had weak V/J assignments (E-value above 1e-6), no CDR3, stop codons, out-of-frame junctions, or ambiguous translated residues. V3J clonotypes were defined as sequences sharing an identical inferred V gene, J gene, and CDR3 amino acid sequence. To compute the percentage overlap between repertoires, the number of shared unique clonotypes was divided by the size of the smaller repertoire. Richness of each repertoire was evaluated using RTK rarefaction, the Chao1 estimator, and Recon v2.1 estimates of unobserved clonotypes. Generation probabilities were computed with OLGA for all TCRbeta clonotypes obtained by the gDNA method from four donors. What TCRdb holds here is the immuneACCESS table cut down to in-frame rearrangements. Part of the clones is not present; checked against another copy, under half of the missing clones reflect an unresolved V gene, and the others are unexplained. V, J and clone size reflect that table, while D and trimming were determined from the DNA. This sample has 2 million to 2.5 million clones in its table, and roughly 93% of those were observed once. The top ten hold about 0.37% of the sample.

This entry comes from a study of shared clonotypes between healthy human individuals (dated by TCRdb to 2018 to 2020). With regard to the full study: The cohort included three men and a couple of women between 18 and 49 years of age. Per donor, three plates each were used for CD4 naive and CD4 memory, two for CD8 naive, and one for CD8 memory. The study deeply sequenced blood TCR repertoires of five healthy adults to estimate repertoire size and the extent of clonotype sharing between individuals. Libraries were prepared and TCR repertoires were sequenced by different laboratories using diverse techniques, in order to increase sequencing depth and limit assay-specific biases. Between about 0.85 and 9.5 billion PBMCs per donor were obtained by leukapheresis.

The donors were healthy, HIV-negative adults with no recently reported acute infections or vaccinations. Only Caucasian adults living in Nashville, Tennessee, USA were represented among the donors. Magnetic negative selection was used to enrich CD4+ T cells, after which naive cells were positively selected on CD45RA and the negative fraction became the memory subset. Blood was collected by leukapheresis, and PBMCs were isolated by Ficoll-Histopaque density gradient centrifugation and then cryopreserved in liquid nitrogen vapor phase. Analytical flow cytometry was used to check the purity and quantity of every magnetically sorted T cell population. Genomic DNA was isolated from each sorted fraction and quantified by UV absorbance on a Nanodrop 2000c. Overall study outcomes, separate from this receptor: Incomplete sequencing was indicated by rarefaction of sorted-subset datasets, despite the large sequencing depth. Compared with non-shared clonotypes, the clonotypes found in all four sorted-subset donors had higher generation probabilities. Pairwise subsampling led to the expectation that sequencing depth would affect the degree of clonotype sharing among donors. The small number of donors limited the genetic and exposure-history diversity represented. Estimated clonotype richness was generally larger for naive than for memory subsets. Sampling was limited to blood, and TCR repertoires in tissue likely differ from TCR repertoires in blood. Across a handful of donors, roughly 5.1% of naive CD4, roughly 3.4% of naive CD8, approximately 2.5% of memory CD4, and under 0.45% of memory CD8 clonotypes were shared.

Trimmed from V: 3 bases; trimmed from J: 5 bases; junction bases lacking a gene match: 12. Taken from cysteine to phenylalanine, the CDR3 has 16 residues. Only the CDR3 portion is preserved as DNA: 48 bases, with reading frame beginning at the first base. CDR1 and CDR2, per the germline V gene, are MDHEN and SYDVKM. The sequence came from a man aged 18 to 29 in good health. Some clones in this sample may be carry-over from other donors' samples. The source material was naive CD4+ T cells from PBMCs. The cell subset or site label on this specimen signifies: CD45RA+ positively selected. Recombination connected TRBV28 to TRBJ1-1, with 7 middle bases fitting TRBD1. The CDR3 is CASSLGQSTLGTEAFF. The DNA sequence reads TGTGCCAGCAGTTTGGGACAGTCGACGTTGGGGACTGAAGCTTTCTTT.